Below, 10 T cell receptor beta chains from the same sample are listed, as sequenced in a study of a mutant IDH1 vaccine in newly diagnosed glioma. Stated time point: week 23, last vaccination. With topical imiquimod, each dose of the vaccine consisted of 300 ug of mutant IDH1 20-mer peptide. No antigens are known for them. Assay: immunoSEQ multiplex PCR; the TCRdb copy retains only in-frame clones and omits some. The sample has around 40,000 clones; around 74% are singletons. Sample: PBMCs, taken from a glioma patient whose treatment included an IDH1 peptide vaccine. All receptors derive from a man aged 50-59 years with glioma.

The rearrangement links TRBV6-1 to TRBJ2-7; D is uncertain. The germline gives CDR1 MNHNS, CDR2 SASEGT. This CDR3 region has 13 residues. V was pared by 5 bases and J by 0 bases, with 8 bases between. For the CDR3, the DNA is TGTGCCAGCAGTTCGCGATCCTCCTACGAGCAGTACTTC. Encoded protein: CASSSRSSYEQYF.

This chain joins TRBV18 and TRBJ2-7, with D perhaps being TRBD1 or TRBD2 (5 bases each). This CDR3 region has 14 residues. Germline loops: CDR1 KGHSH, CDR2 LQKENI. V lost 2 bases, J lost 5 bases, and 13 bases lay in between. The CDR3 loop reads CASSPYQGPNEQYF. CDR3 in DNA: TGTGCCAGCTCACCATACCAGGGACCTAACGAGCAGTACTTC. Based on the CDR3 plus reference TRBV18 and TRBJ2-7, the full variable domain is NAGVMQNPRHLVRRRGQEARLRCSPMKGHSHVYWYRQLPEEGLKFMVYLQKENIIDESGMPKERFSAEFPKEGPSILRIQQVVRGDSAAYFCASSPYQGPNEQYFGPGTRLTVT.

This clone was counted a few times. The chain is built from TRBV30 and TRBJ1-4; tentatively, D is TRBD1 (6 bases). The CDR3 runs to 13 residues. V lost 1 base and J lost 8, with 11 bases in between. Germline V gene sequence: CDR1 GTSNPN, CDR2 SVGIG (reference sequence). This CDR3 is CAWSGRGREKLFF. The CDR3 DNA follows: TGTGCCTGGAGTGGGAGGGGGAGAGAAAAACTGTTTTTT.

The chain couples TRBV6-5 to TRBJ1-5; D is unclear. The CDR3 consists of 14 residues. The V end was cut by 8 bases, the J end by 1 base, with 12 bases between. Germline CDR1 reads MNHEY; CDR2 reads SVGAGI. This CDR3 reads CASGREVSNQPQHF. The DNA of the CDR3 is TGTGCCAGCGGTCGGGAGGTGAGCAATCAGCCCCAGCATTTT.

The gene calls are TRBV5-4 and TRBJ2-3, with D possibly called TRBD1 or TRBD2 (5 bases each). The CDR3 sequence is 12 residues long. CDR1 SGHNT and CDR2 YYREEE come from the germline V gene (reference sequence). V was pared by 6 bases and J by 3 bases, with 8 bases between. This CDR3 is CASTGSTDTQYF. DNA of the CDR3: TGTGCCAGCACAGGGAGTACAGATACGCAGTATTTT.

The rearrangement joins TRBV5-3 to TRBJ1-1; D is unresolved. TRBV5-3 is identified as an open reading frame with a role that is uncertain. V was trimmed by 4 bases and J by 1 base, leaving 26 bases between them. CDR3 size: 19 residues. Here the CDR3 DNA reads TGTGCCAGAAGCCTCTTCGCGTCCAACCCCCCGCTAAGGAACACTGAAGCTTTCTTT. This encodes CARSLFASNPPLRNTEAFF.

This clone is labeled medium-sized. The chain joins TRBV15 to TRBJ2-4; a weak D match, TRBD2 (7 bases). CDR1 and CDR2 (germline): LNHNV, YYDKDF (reference sequence). Trimming took 1 base from V and 7 from J, leaving 14 bases between them. The CDR3 consists of 15 residues. The CDR3 is CATSRGEGGVNIQYF. CDR3 bases: TGTGCCACCAGCAGAGGGGAGGGGGGGGTCAACATTCAGTACTTC.

This clone was picked up one time. CDR3 loop: CASSLVAGSDYGYTF. The CDR3, as DNA: TGCGCCAGCAGCTTGGTGGCAGGGAGCGACTATGGCTACACCTTC. J is TRBJ1-2 and V is TRBV5-1; perhaps TRBD1 as D (5 bases). Germline lookup yields CDR1 SGHRS and CDR2 YFSETQ. V was trimmed by 0 bases and J by 3 bases, leaving 12 bases between them. CDR3 length equals 15 residues.

This clone was counted only a few times. The V call is TRBV4-2, the J call TRBJ1-1; 9 nucleotides line up with TRBD1. CDR1 LGHNA and CDR2 YNFKEQ come from the germline V gene. The V gene end was trimmed by 1 base and the J gene end by 3 bases; junction bases not matched to a gene: 3. The CDR3 has 15 residues. The CDR3 sequence: CASSQGDREDTEAFF. CDR3 bases: TGTGCCAGCAGCCAAGGGGACAGGGAGGACACTGAAGCTTTCTTT.

This clone has just a few counts. The chain recombines TRBV4-1 with TRBJ1-5; TRBD1 agrees at 7 bases. The CDR3 is made up of 15 amino acids. The V gene's germline CDR1 is MGHRA and CDR2 YSYEKL. After removal of 2 bases from V and 7 bases from J, the junction contained 8 bases not matched to a gene. The DNA for the CDR3 is TGCGCCAGCAGCCAACAGCTTCAGGGGGTCCAGCCCCAGCATTTT. This gives the protein CASSQQLQGVQPQHF.